This record looks at one T cell receptor beta chain sequence and its context. A junction end diverges from the germline sequence, so it may reflect a read error. This CDR3 is 14 amino acids long. The germline V gene encodes CDR1 SGHVS and CDR2 FNYEAQ. The repertoire was sequenced with immunoSEQ multiplex PCR; TCRdb's copy has only in-frame clones and lacks some. The table shows over 250,000 clones, with about 87% occurring only once. The sample originates from a study of Ad26.COV2.S vaccination and SARS-CoV-2 variants. The treatment was: roughly 19 received Ad26.COV2.S at low or high dose, single or two shots; about five received placebo; per-sample allocation not given. Sampling took place 63 days after the first vaccine or placebo injection.

The origin of this receptor is a person aged 18 to 65 who received the Ad26.COV2.S COVID-19 vaccine or a placebo. The specimen comprised peripheral blood, sampled in a trial of Ad26.COV2.S vaccine versus placebo. V gene TRBV7-6 combines with J gene TRBJ2-7; 7 positions agree with TRBD2. CDR3 sequence reads: CASSLAAEAYEQYF. The CDR3 DNA reads as TGTGCCAGCAGCCTAGCGGCAGAAGCCTACGAGCAGTACTTC.